This entry concerns a single T cell receptor (beta chain). The sample belongs to a study of blood T cell repertoires in COVID-19. The protocol was immunoSEQ multiplex PCR, while the TCRdb copy is restricted to in-frame clones and leaves out a portion. The data hold about 140,000 clones, with more than 80% observed a single time. Sequenced: PBMCs or T cells enriched from blood (not recorded which). This receptor was identified in a woman aged 18-29 years who had been exposed to COVID-19.

CDR3 protein: CASSIEDRSYGYTF. Written as DNA, the CDR3 is TGTGCCAGTAGTATCGAGGACAGATCCTATGGCTACACCTTC. The chain is built from TRBV19 and TRBJ1-2, with a weak D call TRBD1 (6 bases). Germline V lookup: CDR1 LNHDA, CDR2 SQIVND (reference sequence). The CDR3 loop spans 14 amino acids. V was pared by 3 bases and J by 4 bases, with 12 bases between.